The subject of this entry is one TCR beta chain. Its antigen is undetermined. Time point defined: new active TB diagnosis, blood taken before or within 7 days of starting treatment. This sample was included in a study of T cells in tuberculosis. Sequencing used immunoSEQ multiplex PCR; TCRdb keeps in-frame clones, though not all of them. This sample has about 34,000 clones; roughly 93% occur once, and the top ten carry roughly an eighth. General study points: Cases with active tuberculosis were adults, while controls were adolescents.

CDR1 is KGHSH and CDR2 is LQKENI in the germline V gene. Losses at the gene ends were 8 bases for V and 8 bases for J; bases not matched to a gene: 14. CDR3 length: 14 residues. The rearrangement uses TRBV18 and TRBJ1-2; 7 nucleotides line up with TRBD1. The clonotype was recovered from an adult with tuberculosis. Sequenced material: PBMCs, taken at tuberculosis diagnosis. The CDR3 here is CASLDRDSDGGYTF. Written as DNA, the CDR3 is TGTGCCAGCCTAGACCGGGACAGCGATGGCGGCTACACCTTC.